The 4 T cell receptor beta chains listed next were all sequenced from one sample in a study of identical twins (dated by TCRdb to between 2015 and 2016). To prepare the library, 5' RACE was applied. Sequencing was performed on an Illumina HiSeq 2000. TCRdb reprocessing: public reads trimmed at Q25 with fastp, clones called with MiXCR, in-frame beta chains kept. Every entry covers one CDR3 protein and lists the most common genes and DNA from its rows. Present in this sample are approximately 600,000 distinct CDR3 sequences, just under 10% of which were seen just once. The ten largest clonotypes hold 2.5% to 3.5% of the sample. This sample was shared with a second study, whose subject was yellow fever vaccine responses in identical twins.

Sequencing was done on a sample of PBMCs. The receptor set was obtained from a woman aged 18 to 35 in good health.

This chain links TRBV3-1 with TRBJ2-5; TRBD2 aligns across 13 bases. With V trimmed by 2 bases and J by 5 bases, 5 bases remained unmatched. The CDR3 contains 16 residues. Looked up from germline, CDR1 is LGHDT and CDR2 is YNNKEL (reference sequence). CDR3 region: CASSQHGTSGMETQYF. The CDR3 coding sequence is TGTGCCAGCAGCCAACACGGGACTAGCGGGATGGAGACCCAGTACTTC.

This clonotype turned up a few times. This sequence joins TRBV20-1 and TRBJ2-2, with D perhaps given as TRBD1 or TRBD2 (5 bases each). Germline CDR1 reads DFQATT; CDR2 reads SNEGSKA (reference sequence). The CDR3 has 21 residues. V was clipped by 0 bases and J by 4 bases, with 30 bases between them. The CDR3 DNA reads as TGCAGTGCTAGAGATCTAGGGACCCGCCCTACTTTAAGTTCGCGCACCGGGGAGCTGTTTTTT. Protein: CSARDLGTRPTLSSRTGELFF.

The sample holds many counts of this clonotype. This sequence joins TRBV24-1 and TRBJ2-1; 10 nucleotides align to TRBD2. The CDR3 sequence is 16 residues long. Germline V gene data show CDR1 as KGHDR and CDR2 as SFDVKD. V dropped 0 bases and J dropped 7; count of bases not matched to a gene: 5. As DNA, the CDR3 is TGTGCCACCAGTGATTTGTCTAGCGGGAGATTTAATGAGCAGTTCTTC. It translates to CATSDLSSGRFNEQFF.

This clonotype was seen many times. The chain joins TRBV29-1 to TRBJ2-5; 14 bases are a match to TRBD2. Trimming cost V 7 bases and J 5 bases; bases outside gene matches: 6. The CDR3 loop spans 14 amino acids. Germline CDR1 reads SQVTM; CDR2 reads ANQGSEA. The CDR3 DNA follows: TGCAGCGCCATGGGACTAGCGGGAGAGGAGACCCAGTACTTC. It encodes CSAMGLAGEETQYF.